The present T cell receptor beta chain was sequenced within a study of Ad26.COV2.S vaccination and SARS-CoV-2 variants. Only in-frame clones appear in the TCRdb table, and some are missing; sequencing was by immunoSEQ multiplex PCR. The sample has approximately 450,000 clones; around 90% are singletons. V lost 10 bases, J lost 5 bases, and 9 bases stayed unmatched. The CDR3 contains 14 residues. Germline V gene sequence: CDR1 SNHLY, CDR2 FYNNEI. The treatment: 15 to 20 received Ad26.COV2.S at low or high dose, single or two shots; 5 received placebo; per-sample allocation not given. The samples date from day 63 after the first vaccine or placebo injection.

This receptor was obtained from a person aged 18-60 years who received the Ad26.COV2.S COVID-19 vaccine or a placebo. The input for sequencing was peripheral blood, taken in a trial of Ad26.COV2.S vaccine versus placebo. The V and J genes are TRBV2 and TRBJ2-2; 8 nucleotides line up with TRBD2. CDR3 sequence (DNA): TGTGCCATTCCGGGACTAGACGAAACCGGGGAGCTGTTTTTT. Translation: CAIPGLDETGELFF.